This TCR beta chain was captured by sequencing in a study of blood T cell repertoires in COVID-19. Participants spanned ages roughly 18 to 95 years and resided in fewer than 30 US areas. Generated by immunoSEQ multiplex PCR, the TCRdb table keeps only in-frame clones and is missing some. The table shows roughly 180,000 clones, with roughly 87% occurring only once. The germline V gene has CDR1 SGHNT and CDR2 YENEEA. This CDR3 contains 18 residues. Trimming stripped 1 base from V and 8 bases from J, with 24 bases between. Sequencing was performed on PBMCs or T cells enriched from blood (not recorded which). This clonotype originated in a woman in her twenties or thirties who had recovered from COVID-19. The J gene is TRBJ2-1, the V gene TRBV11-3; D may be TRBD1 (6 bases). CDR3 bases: TGTGCCAGCAGCTTAGGAGTCCTAGGGGGACGGCTGATGGATGAGCAGTTCTTC. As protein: CASSLGVLGGRLMDEQFF.